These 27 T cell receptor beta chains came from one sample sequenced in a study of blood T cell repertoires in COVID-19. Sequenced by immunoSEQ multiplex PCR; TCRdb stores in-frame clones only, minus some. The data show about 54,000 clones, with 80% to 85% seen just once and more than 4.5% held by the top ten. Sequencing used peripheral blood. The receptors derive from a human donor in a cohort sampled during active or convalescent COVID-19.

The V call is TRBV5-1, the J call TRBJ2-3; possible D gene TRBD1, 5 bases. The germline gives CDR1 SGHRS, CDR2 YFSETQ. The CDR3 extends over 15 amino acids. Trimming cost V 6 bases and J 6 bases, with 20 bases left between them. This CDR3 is CASTSFQTAGDTQYF. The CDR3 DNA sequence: TGCGCCAGCACCTCGTTCCAAACGGCAGGGGATACGCAGTATTTT.

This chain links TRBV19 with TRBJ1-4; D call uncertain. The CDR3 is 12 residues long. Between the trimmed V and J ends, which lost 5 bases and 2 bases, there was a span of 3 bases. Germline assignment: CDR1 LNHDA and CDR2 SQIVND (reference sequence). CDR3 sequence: CASSLTNEKLFF. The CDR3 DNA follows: TGTGCCAGTAGTCTCACTAATGAAAAACTGTTTTTT.

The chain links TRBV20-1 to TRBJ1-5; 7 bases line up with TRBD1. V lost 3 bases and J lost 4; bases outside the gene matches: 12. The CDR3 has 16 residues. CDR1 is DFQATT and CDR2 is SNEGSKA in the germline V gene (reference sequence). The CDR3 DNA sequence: TGCAGTGCTAGTTCTCCAGGGGGTCTGGGGAATCAGCCCCAGCATTTT. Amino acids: CSASSPGGLGNQPQHF.

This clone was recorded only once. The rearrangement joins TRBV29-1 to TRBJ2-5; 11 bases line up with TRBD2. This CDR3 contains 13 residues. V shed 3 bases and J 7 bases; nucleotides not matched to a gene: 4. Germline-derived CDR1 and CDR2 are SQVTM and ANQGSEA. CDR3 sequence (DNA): TGCAGCGTTGAGGCTCTAGCGGGGGGGACCCAGTACTTC. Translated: CSVEALAGGTQYF.

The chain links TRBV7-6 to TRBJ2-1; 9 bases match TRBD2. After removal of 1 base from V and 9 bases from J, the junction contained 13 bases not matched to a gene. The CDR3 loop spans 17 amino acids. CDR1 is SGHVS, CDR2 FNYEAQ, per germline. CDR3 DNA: TGTGCCAGCAGCTTAGAGGGGCTGGCGGGGGGGCCTGGTGAGCAGTTCTTC. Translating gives CASSLEGLAGGPGEQFF.

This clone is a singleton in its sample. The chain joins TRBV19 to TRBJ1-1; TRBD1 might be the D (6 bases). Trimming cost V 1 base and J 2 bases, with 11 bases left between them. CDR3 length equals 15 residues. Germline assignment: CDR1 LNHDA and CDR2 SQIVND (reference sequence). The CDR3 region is CASSIVPGHNTEAFF. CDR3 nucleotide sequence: TGTGCCAGTAGTATAGTTCCGGGACACAACACTGAAGCTTTCTTT.

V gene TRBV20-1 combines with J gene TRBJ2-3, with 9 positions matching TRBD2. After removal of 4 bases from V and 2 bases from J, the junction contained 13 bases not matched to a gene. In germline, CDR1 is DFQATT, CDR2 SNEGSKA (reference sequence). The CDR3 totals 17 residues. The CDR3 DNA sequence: TGCAGTGCTACTGAGGTCGGGGCGGGGGGGAACACAGATACGCAGTATTTT. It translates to CSATEVGAGGNTDTQYF.

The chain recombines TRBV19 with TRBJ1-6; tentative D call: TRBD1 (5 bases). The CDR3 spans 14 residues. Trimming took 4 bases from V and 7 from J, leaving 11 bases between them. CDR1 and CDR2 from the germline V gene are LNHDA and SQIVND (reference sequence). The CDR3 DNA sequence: TGTGCCAGTAGTACAGGGTTGGGGAATTCACCCCTCCACTTT. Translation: CASSTGLGNSPLHF.

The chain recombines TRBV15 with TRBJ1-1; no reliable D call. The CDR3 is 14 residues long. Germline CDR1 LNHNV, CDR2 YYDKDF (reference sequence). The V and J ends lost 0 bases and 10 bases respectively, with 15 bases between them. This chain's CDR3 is CATSRDGVGRGAFF. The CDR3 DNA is TGTGCCACCAGCAGAGATGGTGTAGGACGGGGAGCTTTCTTT.

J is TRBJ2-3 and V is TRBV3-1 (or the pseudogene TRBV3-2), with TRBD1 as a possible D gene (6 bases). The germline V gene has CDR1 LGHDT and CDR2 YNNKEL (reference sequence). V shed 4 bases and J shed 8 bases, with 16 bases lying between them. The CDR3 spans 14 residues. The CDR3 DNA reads TGTGCCAGCAGCCCTACAGCGTCCAGGGGTACGCAGTATTTT. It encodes CASSPTASRGTQYF.

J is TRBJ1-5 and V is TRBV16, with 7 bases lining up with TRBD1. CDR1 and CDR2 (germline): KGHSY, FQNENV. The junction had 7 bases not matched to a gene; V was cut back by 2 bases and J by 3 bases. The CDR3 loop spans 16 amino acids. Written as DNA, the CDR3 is TGTGCCAGCAGCCAAGGATCAGGGGGACTCAATCAGCCCCAGCATTTT. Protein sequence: CASSQGSGGLNQPQHF.

CDR3 sequence (DNA): TGTGCCAGCACCCAATGGGGGACAGGGTGGGAGACCCAGTACTTC. The encoded protein is CASTQWGTGWETQYF. The chain recombines TRBV2 with TRBJ2-5; 9 nucleotides match TRBD1. After removal of 7 bases from V and 5 bases from J, the junction contained 11 bases not matched to a gene. Germline V gene lookup returns CDR1 SNHLY and CDR2 FYNNEI. The CDR3 length is 15 residues.

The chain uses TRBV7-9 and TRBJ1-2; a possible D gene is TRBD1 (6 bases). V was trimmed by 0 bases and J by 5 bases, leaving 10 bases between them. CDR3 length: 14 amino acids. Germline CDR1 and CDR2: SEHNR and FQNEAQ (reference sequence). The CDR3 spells CASSLAGAVYGYTF. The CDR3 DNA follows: TGTGCCAGCAGCTTAGCGGGGGCAGTTTATGGCTACACCTTC. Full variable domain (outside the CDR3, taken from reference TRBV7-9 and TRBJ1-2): DTGVSQNPRHKITKRGQNVTFRCDPISEHNRLYWYRQTLGQGPEFLTYFQNEAQLEKSRLLSDRFSAERPKGSFSTLEIQRTEQGDSAMYLCASSLAGAVYGYTFGSGTRLTVV.

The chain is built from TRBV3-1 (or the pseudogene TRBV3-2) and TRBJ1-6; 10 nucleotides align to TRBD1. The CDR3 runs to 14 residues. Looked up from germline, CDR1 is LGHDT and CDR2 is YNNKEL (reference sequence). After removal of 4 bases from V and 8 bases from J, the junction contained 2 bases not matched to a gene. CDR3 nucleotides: TGTGCCAGCAGCCGGGACAGGGGAGATTCACCCCTCCACTTT. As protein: CASSRDRGDSPLHF.

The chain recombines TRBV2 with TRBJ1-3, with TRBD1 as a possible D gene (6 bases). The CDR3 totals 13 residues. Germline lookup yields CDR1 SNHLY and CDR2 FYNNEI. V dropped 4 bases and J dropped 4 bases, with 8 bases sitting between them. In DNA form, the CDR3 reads TGTGCCAGCAGTGCAGGGGCGGGAAACACCATATATTTT. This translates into CASSAGAGNTIYF.

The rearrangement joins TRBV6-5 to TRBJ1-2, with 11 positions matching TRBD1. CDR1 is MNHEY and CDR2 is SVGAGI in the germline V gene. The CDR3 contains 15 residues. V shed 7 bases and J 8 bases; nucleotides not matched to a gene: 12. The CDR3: CASKNNRDRGRGYTF. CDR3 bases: TGTGCCAGCAAAAATAACCGGGACAGGGGGAGAGGCTACACCTTC.

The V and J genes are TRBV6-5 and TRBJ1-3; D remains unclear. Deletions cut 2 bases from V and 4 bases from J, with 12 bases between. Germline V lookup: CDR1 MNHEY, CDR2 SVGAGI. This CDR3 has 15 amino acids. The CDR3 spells CASSYGEGFGNTIYF. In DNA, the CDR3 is TGTGCCAGCAGTTACGGGGAGGGATTCGGAAACACCATATATTTT.

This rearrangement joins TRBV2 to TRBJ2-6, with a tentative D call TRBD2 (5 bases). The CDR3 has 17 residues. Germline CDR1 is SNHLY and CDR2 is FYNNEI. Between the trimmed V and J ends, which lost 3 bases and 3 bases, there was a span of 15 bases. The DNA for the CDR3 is TGTGCCAGCAGTGATTCGGGGATGAACAGTGGGGCCAACGTCCTGACTTTC. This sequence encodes CASSDSGMNSGANVLTF.

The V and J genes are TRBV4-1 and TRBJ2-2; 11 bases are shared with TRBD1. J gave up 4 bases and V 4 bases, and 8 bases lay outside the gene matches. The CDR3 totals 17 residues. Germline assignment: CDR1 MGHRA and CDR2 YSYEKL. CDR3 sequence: CASSLGQGAYGTGELFF. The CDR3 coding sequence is TGCGCCAGCAGCCTCGGACAGGGGGCGTATGGCACCGGGGAGCTGTTTTTT.

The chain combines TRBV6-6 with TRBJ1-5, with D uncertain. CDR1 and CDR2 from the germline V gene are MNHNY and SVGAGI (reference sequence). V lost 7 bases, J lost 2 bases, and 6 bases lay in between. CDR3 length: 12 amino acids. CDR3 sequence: CASTTRNQPQHF. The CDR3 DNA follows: TGTGCCAGCACTACTCGCAATCAGCCCCAGCATTTT.

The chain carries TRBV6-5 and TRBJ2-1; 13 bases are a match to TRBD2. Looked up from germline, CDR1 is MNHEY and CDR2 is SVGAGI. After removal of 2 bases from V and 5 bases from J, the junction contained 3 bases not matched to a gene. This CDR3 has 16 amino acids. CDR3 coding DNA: TGTGCCAGCAGTTACAGACTAGCGGGGGGCCACAATGAGCAGTTCTTC. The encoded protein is CASSYRLAGGHNEQFF.

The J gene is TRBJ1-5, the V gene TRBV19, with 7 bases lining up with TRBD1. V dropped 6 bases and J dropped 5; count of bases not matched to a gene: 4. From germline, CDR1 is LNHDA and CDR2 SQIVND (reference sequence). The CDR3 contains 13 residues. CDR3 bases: TGTGCCAGTAGCGACAGGGTGGATCAGCCCCAGCATTTT. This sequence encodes CASSDRVDQPQHF.

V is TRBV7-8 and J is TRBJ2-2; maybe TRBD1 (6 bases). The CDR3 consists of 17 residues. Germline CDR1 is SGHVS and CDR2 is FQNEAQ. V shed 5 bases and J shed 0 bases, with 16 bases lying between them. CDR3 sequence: CASSPTRGSANTGELFF. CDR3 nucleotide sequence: TGTGCCAGCAGCCCCACAAGGGGGTCGGCGAACACCGGGGAGCTGTTTTTT.

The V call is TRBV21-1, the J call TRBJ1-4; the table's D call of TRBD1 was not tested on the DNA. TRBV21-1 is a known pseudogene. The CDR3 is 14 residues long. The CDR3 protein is CASSKDGLREKLFF. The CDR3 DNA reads TGTGCCAGCAGCAAAGATGGCTTAAGAGAAAAACTGTTTTTT.

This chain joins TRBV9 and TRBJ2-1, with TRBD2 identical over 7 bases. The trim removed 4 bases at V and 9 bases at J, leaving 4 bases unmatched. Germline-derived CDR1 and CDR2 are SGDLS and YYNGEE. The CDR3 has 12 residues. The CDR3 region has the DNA TGTGCCAGCAGCTTCCGCGGGGGTGAGCAGTTCTTC. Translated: CASSFRGGEQFF.

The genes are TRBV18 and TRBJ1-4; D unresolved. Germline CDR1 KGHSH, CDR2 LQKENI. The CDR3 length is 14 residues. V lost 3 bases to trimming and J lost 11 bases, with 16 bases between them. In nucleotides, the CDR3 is TGTGCCAGCTCACCTAGCGGGTCAGCCAGCAAACTGTTTTTT. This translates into CASSPSGSASKLFF.

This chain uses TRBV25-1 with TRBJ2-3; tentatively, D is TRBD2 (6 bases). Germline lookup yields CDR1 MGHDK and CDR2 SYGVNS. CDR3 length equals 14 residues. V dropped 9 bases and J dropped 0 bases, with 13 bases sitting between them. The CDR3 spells CASQRAGSTDTQYF. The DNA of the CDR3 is TGTGCCAGTCAGAGGGCGGGGAGCACAGATACGCAGTATTTT.